Sequencing of this TCR beta chain was carried out in a study of T cell responses to AZD1222 COVID-19 vaccine. General study results and limits: Donors were largely white British and mainly female; clonal diversity was possibly underestimated. Researchers took repertoire samples only after the peak T cell response had come.

A word on this clone: Its specificity is not known.

CDR1 SGDLS and CDR2 YYNGEE come from the germline V gene. CDR3 size: 12 residues. Trimming stripped 6 bases from V and 5 bases from J, with 9 bases between. The protocol was immunoSEQ multiplex PCR, while the TCRdb copy is restricted to in-frame clones and leaves out a portion. The data contain 250,000 to 300,000 clones, 90% to 95% of them seen just once; the ten biggest clones take up roughly 0.51%. The chain carries TRBV9 and TRBJ1-5; D not resolved. The source is an adult who received the AZD1222 COVID-19 vaccine. This specimen consisted of peripheral blood, obtained 28 days after the second AZD1222 dose. CDR3 amino acids: CASTPPDQPQHF. The CDR3 DNA is TGTGCCAGCACCCCCCCAGATCAGCCCCAGCATTTT.